Here is one TCR beta chain with its context. What it binds is not known. Clones were sequenced by immunoSEQ multiplex PCR, and TCRdb holds only the in-frame ones, with some missing. Here the sample spans 150,000 to 200,000 clones, approximately 89% being singletons. These data are taken from a study of T cell responses to AZD1222 COVID-19 vaccine. Study-level results: Females made up more of the donors, who were largely white British, and clonal diversity may have come out too low. Baseline serostatus was positive in only six AZD1222 recipients.

The germline V gene has CDR1 MGHDK and CDR2 SYGVNS. V trimming: 3 bases; J trimming: 5 bases; junction bases outside the gene matches: 5. CDR3 length equals 14 residues. V usage is TRBV25-1 and J usage is TRBJ1-1; 8 bases fit TRBD1. Sample: peripheral blood, taken 28 days after the second AZD1222 dose. This clonotype was obtained from an adult who received the AZD1222 COVID-19 vaccine. CDR3 residues: CASSEPGQATEAFF. The DNA for the CDR3 is TGTGCCAGCAGTGAGCCGGGACAGGCTACTGAAGCTTTCTTT.